The rows below give T cell receptor beta chains drawn from one sample of a study of cytomegalovirus exposure and HLA in healthy donors. The data were produced by immunoSEQ multiplex PCR, yet TCRdb's version contains in-frame clones alone and is incomplete. The sample carries some 100,000 clones, 75% to 90% recorded once. Sequenced: PBMCs. Source of these receptors: a man in his late teens or twenties in good health and CMV-seropositive. Each CDR3 is given with its conserved first and last residue. The order of the fields is clone size, CDR3 length, J gene, V gene, D gene, CDR3 DNA, CDR3 protein. The D gene is left open where the match is weak. Clone size is stated in some rows and not others, as once, few, many or a class when expanded.

clone size: .
CDR3 length: 14
J gene: TRBJ1-1
V gene: TRBV5-5
D gene: .
CDR3 DNA: TGTGCCAGCAGCACCGGGACAATGAACACTGAAGCTTTCTTT
CDR3 protein: CASSTGTMNTEAFF

clone size: few
CDR3 length: 13
J gene: TRBJ2-7
V gene: TRBV5-4
D gene: .
CDR3 DNA: TGTGCCAGCAGCTTGGAGAGCTCCTACGAGCAGTACTTC
CDR3 protein: CASSLESSYEQYF

clone size: .
CDR3 length: 17
J gene: TRBJ1-2
V gene: TRBV19
D gene: .
CDR3 DNA: TGTGCCAGTAGTATAGATCTTTCGGTGGGCCAAGACTATGGCTACACCTTC
CDR3 protein: CASSIDLSVGQDYGYTF

clone size: .
CDR3 length: 16
J gene: TRBJ2-3
V gene: TRBV5-4
D gene: .
CDR3 DNA: TGTGCCAGCAGCTTGGACACAGGGACGAGCACAGATACGCAGTATTTT
CDR3 protein: CASSLDTGTSTDTQYF

clone size: .
CDR3 length: 16
J gene: TRBJ2-7
V gene: TRBV7-9
D gene: .
CDR3 DNA: TGTGCCAGCAGCTCCGGCGCAGGGGCGTCCGGATGGGAGCAGTACTTC
CDR3 protein: CASSSGAGASGWEQYF

clone size: .
CDR3 length: 16
J gene: TRBJ1-2
V gene: TRBV18
D gene: TRBD1
CDR3 DNA: TGTGCCAGCTCACCTTATGCGACAGGGCCTAACTATGGCTACACCTTC
CDR3 protein: CASSPYATGPNYGYTF

clone size: .
CDR3 length: 14
J gene: TRBJ1-5
V gene: TRBV7-2
D gene: TRBD1
CDR3 DNA: TGTGCCAGCAGCTTAGAGGCAGGGGGTGAGCCCCAGCATTTT
CDR3 protein: CASSLEAGGEPQHF

clone size: .
CDR3 length: 13
J gene: TRBJ2-1
V gene: TRBV11-2
D gene: .
CDR3 DNA: TGTGCCAGCAGCTTAGCACTCTACAATGAGCAGTTCTTC
CDR3 protein: CASSLALYNEQFF

clone size: .
CDR3 length: 14
J gene: TRBJ2-7
V gene: TRBV27
D gene: .
CDR3 DNA: TGTGCCAGCAGTTTATCGACAGGTTACTACGAGCAGTACTTC
CDR3 protein: CASSLSTGYYEQYF

clone size: .
CDR3 length: 14
J gene: TRBJ2-7
V gene: TRBV6-1
D gene: TRBD2
CDR3 DNA: TGTGCCAGCATGGGAGGGGATCTCTCCTACGAGCAGTACTTC
CDR3 protein: CASMGGDLSYEQYF

clone size: .
CDR3 length: 16
J gene: TRBJ1-1
V gene: TRBV2
D gene: .
CDR3 DNA: TGTGCCAGCAGTGATGACACCTCCCGATTGAACACTGAAGCTTTCTTT
CDR3 protein: CASSDDTSRLNTEAFF

clone size: few
CDR3 length: 14
J gene: TRBJ2-7
V gene: TRBV6-6
D gene: TRBD1
CDR3 DNA: TGTGCCAGCTTTGACCGGACAGGGGATGGCGAGCAGTACTTC
CDR3 protein: CASFDRTGDGEQYF

clone size: .
CDR3 length: 14
J gene: TRBJ2-1
V gene: TRBV6-5
D gene: TRBD1
CDR3 DNA: TGTGCCAGCAGTTACGGACAGGGTTACAATGAGCAGTTCTTC
CDR3 protein: CASSYGQGYNEQFF

clone size: .
CDR3 length: 16
J gene: TRBJ2-3
V gene: TRBV6-1
D gene: TRBD2
CDR3 DNA: TGTGCCAGCAGTGTAGGGAGCGGGGACGGCACAGATACGCAGTATTTT
CDR3 protein: CASSVGSGDGTDTQYF

clone size: .
CDR3 length: 15
J gene: TRBJ1-2
V gene: TRBV5-1
D gene: .
CDR3 DNA: TGCGCCAGCAGCTTGGCCGCCGGAGCTAACTATGGCTACACCTTC
CDR3 protein: CASSLAAGANYGYTF

clone size: .
CDR3 length: 10
J gene: TRBJ2-5
V gene: TRBV2
D gene: .
CDR3 DNA: TGTGCCCAGGGGTGGGAGACCCAGTACTTC
CDR3 protein: CAQGWETQYF

clone size: .
CDR3 length: 17
J gene: TRBJ1-2
V gene: TRBV28
D gene: TRBD1
CDR3 DNA: TGTGCCAGCAGTTCCGATGGGGACAGGGGGCTGCACTATGGCTACACCTTC
CDR3 protein: CASSSDGDRGLHYGYTF

clone size: once
CDR3 length: 15
J gene: TRBJ2-5
V gene: TRBV5-1
D gene: TRBD1
CDR3 DNA: TGCGCCAGCAGCTTGGGGACAGGGATAGTAGAGACCCAGTACTTC
CDR3 protein: CASSLGTGIVETQYF

clone size: few
CDR3 length: 16
J gene: TRBJ1-1
V gene: TRBV7-9
D gene: TRBD1
CDR3 DNA: TGTGCCAGCAGCTCCTGGACAGGACCTTTGAACACTGAAGCTTTCTTT
CDR3 protein: CASSSWTGPLNTEAFF